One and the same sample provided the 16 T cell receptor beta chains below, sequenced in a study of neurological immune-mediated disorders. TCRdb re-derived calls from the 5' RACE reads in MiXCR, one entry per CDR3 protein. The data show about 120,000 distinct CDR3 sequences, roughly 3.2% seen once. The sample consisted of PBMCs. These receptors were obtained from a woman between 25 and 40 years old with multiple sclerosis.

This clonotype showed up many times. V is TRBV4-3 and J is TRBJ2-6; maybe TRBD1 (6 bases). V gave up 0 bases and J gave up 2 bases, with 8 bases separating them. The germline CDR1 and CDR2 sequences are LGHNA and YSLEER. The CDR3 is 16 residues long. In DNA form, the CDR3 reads TGCGCCAGCAGCCAAGATGAGGGGGCTGGGGCCAACGTCCTGACTTTC. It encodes CASSQDEGAGANVLTF.

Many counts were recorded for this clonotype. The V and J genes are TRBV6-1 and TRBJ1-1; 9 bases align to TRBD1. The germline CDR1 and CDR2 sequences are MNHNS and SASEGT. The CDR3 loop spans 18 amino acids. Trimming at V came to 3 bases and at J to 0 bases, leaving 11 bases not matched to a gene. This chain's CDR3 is CASSEWLRDRVLNTEAFF. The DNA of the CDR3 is TGTGCCAGCAGTGAGTGGCTGAGGGACAGGGTCTTGAACACTGAAGCTTTCTTT.

The CDR3 sequence: CSAPRPGMPYEQYF. The CDR3 DNA reads as TGCAGTGCCCCCCGACCGGGTATGCCCTACGAGCAGTACTTC. The chain links TRBV20-1 to TRBJ2-7; D unresolved. CDR3 length: 14 residues. The germline V gene has CDR1 DFQATT and CDR2 SNEGSKA (reference sequence). Trimming removed 6 bases at V and 2 bases at J, with 17 bases between.

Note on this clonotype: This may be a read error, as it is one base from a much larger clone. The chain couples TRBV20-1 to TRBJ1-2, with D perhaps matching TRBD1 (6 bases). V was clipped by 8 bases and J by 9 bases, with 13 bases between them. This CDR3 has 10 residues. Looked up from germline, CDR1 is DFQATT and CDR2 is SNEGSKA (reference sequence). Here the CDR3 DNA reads TGCAGTACCAATGACAGGCGCTACACCTTC. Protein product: CSTNDRRYTF.

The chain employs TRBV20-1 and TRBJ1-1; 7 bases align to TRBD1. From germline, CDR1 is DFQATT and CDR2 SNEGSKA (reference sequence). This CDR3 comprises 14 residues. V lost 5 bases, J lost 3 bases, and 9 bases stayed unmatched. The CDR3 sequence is CSAVPRDSYTEAFF. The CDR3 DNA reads TGCAGTGCTGTACCCCGGGACAGTTACACTGAAGCTTTCTTT.

The CDR3 here is CASSPGQGRAETQYF. The CDR3 nucleotides read TGTGCCAGCAGTCCGGGACAAGGAAGGGCAGAGACCCAGTACTTC. The gene calls are TRBV6-2 or TRBV6-3 and TRBJ2-5, with a tentative D call TRBD1 (6 bases). The CDR3 extends over 15 amino acids. Trimming stripped 5 bases from V and 4 bases from J, with 17 bases between. Germline values: CDR1 MNHEY, CDR2 SVGEGT.

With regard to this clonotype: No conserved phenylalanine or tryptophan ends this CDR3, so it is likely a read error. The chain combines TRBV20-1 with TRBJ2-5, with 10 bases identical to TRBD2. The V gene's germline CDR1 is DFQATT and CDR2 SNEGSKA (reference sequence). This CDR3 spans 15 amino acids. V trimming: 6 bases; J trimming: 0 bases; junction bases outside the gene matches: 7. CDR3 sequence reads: CSARGTSGDQETQYN. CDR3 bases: TGCAGTGCCAGGGGTACTAGCGGGGACCAAGAGACCCAGTACAAC.

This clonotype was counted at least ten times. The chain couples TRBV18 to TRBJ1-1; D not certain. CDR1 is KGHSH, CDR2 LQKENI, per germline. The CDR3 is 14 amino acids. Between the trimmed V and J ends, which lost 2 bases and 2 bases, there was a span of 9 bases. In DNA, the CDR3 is TGTGCCAGCTCACCATTTGAGGTAAACACTGAAGCTTTCTTT. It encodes CASSPFEVNTEAFF.

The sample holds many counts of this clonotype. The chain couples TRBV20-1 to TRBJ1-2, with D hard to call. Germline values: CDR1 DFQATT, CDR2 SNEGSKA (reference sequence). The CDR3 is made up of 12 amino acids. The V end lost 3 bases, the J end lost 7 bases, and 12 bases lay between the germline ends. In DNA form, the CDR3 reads TGCAGTGCTAGGGCCGGGATTGGTGGCTACACCTTC. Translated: CSARAGIGGYTF.

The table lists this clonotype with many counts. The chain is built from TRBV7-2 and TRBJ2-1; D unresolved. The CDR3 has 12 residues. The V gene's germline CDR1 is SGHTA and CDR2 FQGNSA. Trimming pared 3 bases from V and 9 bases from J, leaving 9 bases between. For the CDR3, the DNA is TGTGCCAGCAGCTTTAGACTGCCTGAGCAGTTCTTC. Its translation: CASSFRLPEQFF.

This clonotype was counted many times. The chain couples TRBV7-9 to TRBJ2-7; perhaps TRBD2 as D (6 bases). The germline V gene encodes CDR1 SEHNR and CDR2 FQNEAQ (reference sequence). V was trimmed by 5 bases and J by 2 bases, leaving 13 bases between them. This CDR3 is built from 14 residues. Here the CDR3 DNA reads TGTGCCAGCAGCCACCGGGACTCCCCCTACGAGCAGTACTTC. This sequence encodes CASSHRDSPYEQYF. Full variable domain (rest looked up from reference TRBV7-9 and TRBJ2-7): DTGVSQNPRHKITKRGQNVTFRCDPISEHNRLYWYRQTLGQGPEFLTYFQNEAQLEKSRLLSDRFSAERPKGSFSTLEIQRTEQGDSAMYLCASSHRDSPYEQYFGPGTRLTVT.

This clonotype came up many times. This CDR3 is CASSGGLTDTQYF. CDR3 sequence (DNA): TGCGCCAGCAGCGGGGGCCTCACAGATACGCAGTATTTT. This chain joins TRBV4-1 and TRBJ2-3, with a weak D call TRBD1 (6 bases). V gave up 5 bases and J gave up 2 bases, with 8 bases separating them. This CDR3 region has 13 residues. Germline V gene sequence: CDR1 MGHRA, CDR2 YSYEKL.

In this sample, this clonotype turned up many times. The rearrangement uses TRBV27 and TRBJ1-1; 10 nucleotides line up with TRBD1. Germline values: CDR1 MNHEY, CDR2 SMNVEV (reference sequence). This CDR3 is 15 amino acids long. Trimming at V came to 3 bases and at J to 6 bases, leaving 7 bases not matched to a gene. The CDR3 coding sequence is TGTGCCAGCAGTTTGTGGGGGACAGGGGTGGCTGAAGCTTTCTTT. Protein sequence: CASSLWGTGVAEAFF.

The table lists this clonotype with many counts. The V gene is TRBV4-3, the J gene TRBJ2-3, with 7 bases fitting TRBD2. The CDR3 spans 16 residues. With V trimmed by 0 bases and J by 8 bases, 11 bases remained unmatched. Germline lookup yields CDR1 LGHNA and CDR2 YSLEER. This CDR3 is CASSQEASSGSGTQYF. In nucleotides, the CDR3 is TGCGCCAGCAGCCAAGAGGCGTCTAGCGGCTCGGGTACGCAGTATTTT.

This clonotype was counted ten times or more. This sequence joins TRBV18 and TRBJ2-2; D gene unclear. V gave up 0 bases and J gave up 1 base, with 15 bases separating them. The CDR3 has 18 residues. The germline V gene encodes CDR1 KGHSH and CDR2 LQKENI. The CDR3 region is CASSPPSDKDLNTGELFF. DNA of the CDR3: TGTGCCAGCTCACCACCCTCCGACAAGGACCTGAACACCGGGGAGCTGTTTTTT. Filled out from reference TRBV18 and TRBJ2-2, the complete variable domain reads NAGVMQNPRHLVRRRGQEARLRCSPMKGHSHVYWYRQLPEEGLKFMVYLQKENIIDESGMPKERFSAEFPKEGPSILRIQQVVRGDSAAYFCASSPPSDKDLNTGELFFGEGSRLTVL.

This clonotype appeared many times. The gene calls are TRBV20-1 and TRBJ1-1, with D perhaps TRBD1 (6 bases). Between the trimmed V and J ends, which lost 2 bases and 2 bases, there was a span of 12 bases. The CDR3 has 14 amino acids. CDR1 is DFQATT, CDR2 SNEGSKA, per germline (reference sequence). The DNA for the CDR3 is TGCAGTGCTAGAATCGGACAGCCAAACACTGAAGCTTTCTTT. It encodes CSARIGQPNTEAFF.